The 10 T cell receptor beta chains below were found in one sample sequenced in a study of patients and donors after allogeneic stem cell transplantation. TCRdb processed the RT-PCR reads anew with MiXCR; each CDR3 protein has one entry. Among 100,000 to 120,000 distinct CDR3 sequences, 35% were seen once, and the ten largest hold around 27%. Sequencing input: blood, either unsorted or a sorted T cell fraction (not recorded which). These receptors all stem from a human donor who was either an allogeneic HSCT recipient or a stem cell or donor lymphocyte infusion donor (not recorded which). It is not recorded whose cells these are; they may come from a transplant donor.

The chain has TRBV27 and TRBJ2-7; 8 bases map to TRBD1. The CDR3 is 15 residues long. V was clipped by 0 bases and J by 5 bases; unmatched bases: 6. Germline V gene lookup returns CDR1 MNHEY and CDR2 SMNVEV (reference sequence). CDR3 protein: CASSLSQGVSHEQYF. The CDR3 coding sequence is TGTGCCAGCAGTTTATCACAGGGGGTGTCCCACGAGCAGTACTTC.

The chain links TRBV6-6 to TRBJ2-7; D tentatively fits TRBD1 or TRBD2 (5 bases each). Trimming cost V 6 bases and J 5 bases, with 17 bases left between them. The CDR3 extends over 14 amino acids. Per the germline V gene, CDR1 is MNHNY and CDR2 is SVGAGI (reference sequence). In DNA, the CDR3 is TGTGCCAGCAGGCCCGGGACCCCTGGGCACGAGCAGTACTTC. Protein: CASRPGTPGHEQYF.

This chain joins TRBV7-6 and TRBJ1-6; TRBD1 matches at 9 bases. CDR1 is SGHVS, CDR2 FNYEAQ, per germline. V shed 3 bases, J shed 7 bases, and the junction held 4 bases outside the gene matches. The CDR3 spans 15 residues. The CDR3 sequence: CASSLGQGRNSPLHF. The CDR3, as DNA: TGTGCCAGCAGCTTGGGACAGGGACGGAATTCACCCCTCCACTTT.

The V and J genes are TRBV10-2 and TRBJ1-6; D ambiguous. CDR1 and CDR2 from the germline V gene are WSHSY and SAAADI. The CDR3 spans 15 residues. The germline V and J ends were trimmed by 6 bases and 9 bases, with 18 bases remaining between them. CDR3 protein: CASRQAGRTSSPLHF. The CDR3 DNA reads TGCGCCAGCAGACAAGCCGGGAGAACCTCTTCACCCCTCCACTTT.

V gene TRBV12-3 or TRBV12-4 combines with J gene TRBJ2-1; D might be TRBD2 (5 bases). The V and J ends lost 4 bases and 2 bases respectively, with 15 bases between them. This CDR3 has 16 amino acids. The CDR3 region is CASSSEDFPPYNEQFF. The CDR3 region has the DNA TGTGCCAGCAGTTCCGAGGACTTTCCACCCTACAATGAGCAGTTCTTC.

The chain uses TRBV12-3 or TRBV12-4 and TRBJ1-5, with D unresolved. Trimming took 5 bases from V and 2 from J, leaving 13 bases between them. The CDR3 has 15 amino acids. The CDR3 DNA reads as TGTGCCAGCAGTCCGGGGAGTGCGGGCAATCAGCCCCAGCATTTT. Its translation: CASSPGSAGNQPQHF.

The rearrangement joins TRBV7-2 to TRBJ2-3; D not resolved. This CDR3 is 14 amino acids long. Germline V gives CDR1 SGHTA, CDR2 FQGNSA. V lost 5 bases, J lost 1 base, and 10 bases lay in between. The CDR3 is CASSGSPRTDTQYF. In nucleotides, the CDR3 is TGTGCCAGCAGCGGCAGTCCCCGCACAGATACGCAGTATTTT.

This clonotype was seen just once. This chain joins TRBV2 and TRBJ2-7, with D unclear. Germline V gene data show CDR1 as SNHLY and CDR2 as FYNNEI. Between the trimmed V and J ends, which lost 6 bases and 4 bases, there was a span of 10 bases. The CDR3 sequence is 12 residues long. CDR3 protein: CASRLEAYEQYF. In DNA form, the CDR3 reads TGTGCCAGCAGACTTGAGGCGTACGAGCAGTACTTC.

The genes are TRBV6-5 and TRBJ1-1, with a possible D match to TRBD1 (6 bases). CDR1 is MNHEY, CDR2 SVGAGI, per germline. Trimming took 6 bases from V and 1 from J, leaving 15 bases between them. The CDR3 sequence is 15 residues long. CDR3 amino acids: CASSHRQAGNTEAFF. The CDR3 DNA reads TGTGCCAGCAGCCACAGACAGGCTGGGAACACTGAAGCTTTCTTT.

The chain is built from TRBV20-1 and TRBJ2-1; D is unclear. Trimming pared 0 bases from V and 3 bases from J, leaving 9 bases between. Germline loops: CDR1 DFQATT, CDR2 SNEGSKA (reference sequence). The CDR3 contains 14 residues. Written as DNA, the CDR3 is TGCAGTGCTAGAGATGGGCTTGTCTACAATGAGCAGTTCTTC. Protein: CSARDGLVYNEQFF.